The following is a TCR beta chain sequence with its context. The data are from a study of control samples from healthy donors and cancer patients. This table comes from immunoSEQ multiplex PCR, and its TCRdb copy is limited to in-frame clones, with some not included. Of under 100,000 clones listed, approximately 93% are singletons. In germline, CDR1 is MDHEN, CDR2 SYDVKM. J gave up 2 bases and V 5 bases, and 6 bases lay outside the gene matches. This CDR3 comprises 15 residues. This receptor was taken from a woman under 40 in good health. The rearrangement joins TRBV28 to TRBJ1-5; 7 bases line up with TRBD1. The sequencing input was blood. Written as DNA, the CDR3 is TGTGCCAGCAGTGCACGAGGACAGGGCAATCAGCCCCAGCATTTT. This codes for CASSARGQGNQPQHF. The whole variable domain, filled in from reference TRBV28 and TRBJ1-5, reads DVKVTQSSRYLVKRTGEKVFLECVQDMDHENMFWYRQDPGLGLRLIYFSYDVKMKEKGDIPEGYSVSREKKERFSLILESASTNQTSMYLCASSARGQGNQPQHFGDGTRLSIL.